This T cell receptor beta chain derives from a study of cytomegalovirus exposure and HLA in healthy donors. Study summary: The 90 to 150 validation repertoires used a platform that matched the one used for the roughly 700 first-cohort repertoires, as a later analysis reported. Overall study results and limits: A later analysis found first-cohort TCR clusters tended to co-occur in the 100 to 150 validation repertoires. A few chains tied to CMV proved CMV antigen-specific in vitro.

The validation cohort, a group of roughly 120 subjects, included the donors and was separate from the approximately 650-subject first cohort. CDR3 size: 13 residues. Trimming at V came to 6 bases and at J to 6 bases, leaving 4 bases not matched to a gene. Germline V lookup: CDR1 WNHNN, CDR2 SYGVQD (reference sequence). A remark on this clone: The antigen is not known.

Data came from immunoSEQ multiplex PCR; TCRdb stores just in-frame clones and leaves some out. The table lists some 80,000 clones, almost 97% of them singletons. Source material: PBMCs. The source is a man between 18 and 35 years old in good health and CMV-seropositive. This chain links TRBV10-1 with TRBJ2-1; 8 nucleotides agree with TRBD2. In DNA, the CDR3 is TGCGCCAGCAGGCCGGGACTAGGCAATGAGCAGTTCTTC. This gives the protein CASRPGLGNEQFF.